This record concerns one TCR beta chain sequence. What it binds is not known. V was clipped by 2 bases and J by 3 bases, with 8 bases between them. CDR1 and CDR2 from the germline V gene are SQVTM and ANQGSEA. The CDR3 runs 12 residues. The sample originates from a study of T-cell memory formation after mild COVID-19. Study-wide results and caveats: While clones contracting from day 15 to 85 were balanced between CD4 and CD8, later expanders leaned CD4+. Contracting clones localized mainly to CM and EM when CD4+ and mainly to EMRA when CD8+. Pre-infection memory contained some responding clones, which suggested that cross-reactive memory had joined.

TCRdb re-called the 5' RACE reads with MiXCR, one entry per CDR3 protein. The sample consists of about 270,000 distinct CDR3 sequences, 15% to 19% of them appearing once. This receptor was obtained from an adult woman who had mild COVID-19 (a few samples of this study predate the infection). Cell type and time point are not known. Sequencing was performed on PBMCs or a T cell subset sorted from them (not recorded which). This chain connects TRBV29-1 to TRBJ2-7, with a weak D call TRBD2 (5 bases). The CDR3 DNA reads TGCAGCGTTGAATGGGCGGGCTACGAGCAGTACTTC. Protein sequence: CSVEWAGYEQYF.